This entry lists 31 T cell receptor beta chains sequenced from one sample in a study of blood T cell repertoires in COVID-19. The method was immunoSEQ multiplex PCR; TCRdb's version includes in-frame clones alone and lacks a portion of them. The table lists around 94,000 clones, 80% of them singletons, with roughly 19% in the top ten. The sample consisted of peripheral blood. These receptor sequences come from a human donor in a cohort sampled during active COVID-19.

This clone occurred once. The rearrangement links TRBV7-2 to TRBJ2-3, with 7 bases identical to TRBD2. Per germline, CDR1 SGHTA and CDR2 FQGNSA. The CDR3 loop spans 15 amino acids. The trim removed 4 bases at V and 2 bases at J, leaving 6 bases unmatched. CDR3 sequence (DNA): TGTGCCAGCAGCTCCTTAGCGGGTAACACAGATACGCAGTATTTT. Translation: CASSSLAGNTDTQYF.

CDR3 residues: CASSYSARGGYTF. The CDR3 coding sequence is TGTGCCAGCAGTTACTCGGCCCGGGGGGGCTACACCTTC. This chain uses TRBV6-5 with TRBJ1-2, with a possible D match to TRBD1 (5 bases). Germline V gene data show CDR1 as MNHEY and CDR2 as SVGAGI. The V and J ends lost 0 bases and 8 bases respectively, with 10 bases between them. The CDR3 runs to 13 residues.

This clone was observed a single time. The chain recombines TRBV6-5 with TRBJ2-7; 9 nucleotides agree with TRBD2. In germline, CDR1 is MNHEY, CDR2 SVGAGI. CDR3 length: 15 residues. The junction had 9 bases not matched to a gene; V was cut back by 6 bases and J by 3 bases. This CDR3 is CASRPSGVGYYEQYF. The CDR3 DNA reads TGTGCCAGCAGGCCTAGCGGGGTCGGATACTACGAGCAGTACTTC.

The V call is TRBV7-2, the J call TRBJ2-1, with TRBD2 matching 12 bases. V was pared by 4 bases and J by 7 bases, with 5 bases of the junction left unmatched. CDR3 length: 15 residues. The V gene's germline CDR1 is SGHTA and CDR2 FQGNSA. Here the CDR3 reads CASSSLAGGPNEQFF. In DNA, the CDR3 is TGTGCCAGCAGCTCTCTAGCGGGAGGGCCAAATGAGCAGTTCTTC.

In DNA form, the CDR3 reads TGTGCCAGCAGTTTAACCAGGGAGCAGTACTTC. It is translated as CASSLTREQYF. The rearrangement uses TRBV28 and TRBJ2-7; D unclear. Trimming removed 2 bases from V and 7 bases from J, with 6 bases in between. The CDR3 is 11 amino acids. Looked up from germline, CDR1 is MDHEN and CDR2 is SYDVKM.

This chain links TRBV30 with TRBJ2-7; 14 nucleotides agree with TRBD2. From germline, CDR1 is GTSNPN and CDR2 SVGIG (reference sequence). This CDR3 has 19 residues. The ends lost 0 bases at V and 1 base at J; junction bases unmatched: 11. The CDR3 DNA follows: TGTGCCTGGAGTGTACCCAGACTAGCGGGAGGGCCGAGGTCCTACGAGCAGTACTTC. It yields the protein CAWSVPRLAGGPRSYEQYF.

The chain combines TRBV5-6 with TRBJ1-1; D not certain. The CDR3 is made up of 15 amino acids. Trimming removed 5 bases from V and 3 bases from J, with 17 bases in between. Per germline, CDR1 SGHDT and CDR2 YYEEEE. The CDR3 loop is CASRPAGWLDTEAFF. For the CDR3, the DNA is TGTGCCAGCAGACCCGCGGGGTGGTTGGACACTGAAGCTTTCTTT.

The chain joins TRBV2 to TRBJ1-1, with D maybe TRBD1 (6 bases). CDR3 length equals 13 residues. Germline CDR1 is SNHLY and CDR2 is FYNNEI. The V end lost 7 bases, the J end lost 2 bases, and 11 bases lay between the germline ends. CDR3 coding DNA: TGTGCCAGCACCGGGGGGGCAAACACTGAAGCTTTCTTT. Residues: CASTGGANTEAFF.

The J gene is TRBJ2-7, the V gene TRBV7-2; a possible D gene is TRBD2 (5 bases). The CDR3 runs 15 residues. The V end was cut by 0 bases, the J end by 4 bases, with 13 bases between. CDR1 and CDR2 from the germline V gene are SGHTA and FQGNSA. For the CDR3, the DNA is TGTGCCAGCAGCTTAGCGCGTCAAAGCGGTTACGAGCAGTACTTC. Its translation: CASSLARQSGYEQYF.

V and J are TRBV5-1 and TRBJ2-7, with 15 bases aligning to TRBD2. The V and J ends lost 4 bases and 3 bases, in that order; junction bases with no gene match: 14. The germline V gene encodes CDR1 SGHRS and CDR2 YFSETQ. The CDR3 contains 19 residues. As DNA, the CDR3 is TGCGCCAGCAGCCCGACTTGGACTAGCGGGAGGGCCCTTTACTACGAGCAGTACTTC. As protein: CASSPTWTSGRALYYEQYF. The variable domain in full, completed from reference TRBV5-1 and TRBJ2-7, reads KAGVTQTPRYLIKTRGQQVTLSCSPISGHRSVSWYQQTPGQGLQFLFEYFSETQRNKGNFPGRFSGRQFSNSRSEMNVSTLELGDSALYLCASSPTWTSGRALYYEQYFGPGTRLTVT.

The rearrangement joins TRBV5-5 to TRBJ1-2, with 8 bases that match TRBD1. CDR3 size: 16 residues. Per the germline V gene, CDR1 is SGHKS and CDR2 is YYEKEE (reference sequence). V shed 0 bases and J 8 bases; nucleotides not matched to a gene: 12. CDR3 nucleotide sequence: TGTGCCAGCAGCTTGGGAATCGGGCAGGGGGCCGCCGGCTACACCTTC. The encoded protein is CASSLGIGQGAAGYTF.

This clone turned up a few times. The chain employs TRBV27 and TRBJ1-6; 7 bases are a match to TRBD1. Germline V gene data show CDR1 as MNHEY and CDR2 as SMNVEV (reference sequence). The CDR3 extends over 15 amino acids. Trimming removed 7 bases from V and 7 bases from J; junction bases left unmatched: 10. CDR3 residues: CASTLLTGVNSPLHF. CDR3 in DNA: TGTGCCAGCACCTTGCTTACAGGGGTGAATTCACCCCTCCACTTT.

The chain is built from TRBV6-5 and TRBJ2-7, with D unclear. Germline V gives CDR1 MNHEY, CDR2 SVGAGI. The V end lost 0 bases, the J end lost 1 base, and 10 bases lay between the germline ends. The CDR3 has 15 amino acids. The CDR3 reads CASSYSRYGSYEQYF. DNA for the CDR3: TGTGCCAGCAGTTACTCGAGGTATGGGTCCTACGAGCAGTACTTC.

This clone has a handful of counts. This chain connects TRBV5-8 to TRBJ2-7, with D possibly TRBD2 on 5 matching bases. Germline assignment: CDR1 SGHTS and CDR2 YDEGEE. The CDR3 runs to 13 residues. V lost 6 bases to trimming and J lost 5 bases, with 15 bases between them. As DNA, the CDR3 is TGTGCCAGCACCAGGACTCTTTACCACGAGCAGTACTTC. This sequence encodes CASTRTLYHEQYF.

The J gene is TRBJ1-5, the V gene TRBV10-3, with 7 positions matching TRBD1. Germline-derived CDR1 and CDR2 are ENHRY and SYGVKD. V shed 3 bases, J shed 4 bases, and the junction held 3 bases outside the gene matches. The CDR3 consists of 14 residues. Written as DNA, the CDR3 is TGTGCCATCAGTGATGGGACAGAAAATCAGCCCCAGCATTTT. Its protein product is CAISDGTENQPQHF.

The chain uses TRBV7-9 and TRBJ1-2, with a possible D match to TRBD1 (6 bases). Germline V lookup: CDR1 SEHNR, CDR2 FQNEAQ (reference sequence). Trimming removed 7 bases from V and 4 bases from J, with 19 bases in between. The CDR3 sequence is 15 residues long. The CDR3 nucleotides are TGTGCCAGCAACCGCGGGGGGGGCGTAAGCTATGGCTACACCTTC. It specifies CASNRGGGVSYGYTF.

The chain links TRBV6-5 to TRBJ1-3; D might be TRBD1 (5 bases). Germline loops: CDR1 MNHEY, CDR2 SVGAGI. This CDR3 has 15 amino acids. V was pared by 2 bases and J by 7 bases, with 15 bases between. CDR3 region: CASSYEGQGGNTIYF. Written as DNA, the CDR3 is TGTGCCAGCAGTTACGAGGGGCAGGGAGGGAACACCATATATTTT.

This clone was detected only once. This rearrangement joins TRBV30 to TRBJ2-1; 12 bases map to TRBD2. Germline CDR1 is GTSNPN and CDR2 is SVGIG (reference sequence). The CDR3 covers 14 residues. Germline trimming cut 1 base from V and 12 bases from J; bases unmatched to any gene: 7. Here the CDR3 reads CAWSAGTSGSRQFF. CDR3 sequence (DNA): TGTGCCTGGAGTGCCGGGACTAGCGGGTCTCGGCAGTTCTTC. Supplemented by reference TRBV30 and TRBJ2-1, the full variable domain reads SQTIHQWPATLVQPVGSPLSLECTVEGTSNPNLYWYRQAAGRGLQLLFYSVGIGQISSEVPQNLSASRPQDRQFILSSKKLLLSDSGFYLCAWSAGTSGSRQFFGPGTRLTVL.

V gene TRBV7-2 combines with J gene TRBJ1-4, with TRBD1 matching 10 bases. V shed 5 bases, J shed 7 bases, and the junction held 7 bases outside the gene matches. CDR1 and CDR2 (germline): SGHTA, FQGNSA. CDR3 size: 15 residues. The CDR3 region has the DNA TGTGCCAGCAGCCCCGGACAGGGGGAATTTGAAAAACTGTTTTTT. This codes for CASSPGQGEFEKLFF.

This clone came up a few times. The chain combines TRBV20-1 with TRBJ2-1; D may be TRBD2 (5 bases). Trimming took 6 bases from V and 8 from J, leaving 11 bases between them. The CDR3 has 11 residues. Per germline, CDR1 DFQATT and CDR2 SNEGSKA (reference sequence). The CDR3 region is CSAGSPYEQFF. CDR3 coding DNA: TGCAGTGCGGGGAGTCCCTATGAGCAGTTCTTC.

The CDR3 nucleotides are TGTGCCTGGGCTTCGGGGGCCAACGTCCTGACTTTC. Encoded protein: CAWASGANVLTF. The chain uses TRBV30 and TRBJ2-6; no reliable D call. Deletions cut 5 bases from V and 4 bases from J, with 6 bases between. The CDR3 runs 12 residues. Germline V gene data show CDR1 as GTSNPN and CDR2 as SVGIG (reference sequence).

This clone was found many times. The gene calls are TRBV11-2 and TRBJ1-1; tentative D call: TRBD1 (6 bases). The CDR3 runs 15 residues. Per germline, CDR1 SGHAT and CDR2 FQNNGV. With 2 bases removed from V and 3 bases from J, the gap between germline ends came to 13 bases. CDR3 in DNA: TGTGCCAGCAGCTTAAAGCGGACAGTGCACACTGAAGCTTTCTTT. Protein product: CASSLKRTVHTEAFF.

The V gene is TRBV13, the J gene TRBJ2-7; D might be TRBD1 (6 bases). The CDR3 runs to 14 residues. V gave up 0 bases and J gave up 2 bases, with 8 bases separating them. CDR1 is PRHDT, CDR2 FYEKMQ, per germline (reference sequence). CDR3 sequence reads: CASSLGQGPYEQYF. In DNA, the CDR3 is TGTGCCAGCAGCTTAGGCCAGGGGCCCTACGAGCAGTACTTC.

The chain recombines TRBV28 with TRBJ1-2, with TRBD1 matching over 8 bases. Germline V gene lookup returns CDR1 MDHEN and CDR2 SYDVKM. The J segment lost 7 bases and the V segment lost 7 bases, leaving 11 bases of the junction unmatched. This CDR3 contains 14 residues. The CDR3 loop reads CASTPGQGVGGYTF. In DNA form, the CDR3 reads TGTGCCAGCACCCCAGGACAGGGTGTGGGTGGCTACACCTTC.

CDR3 sequence: CASSFTLAGTDTQYF. In DNA form, the CDR3 reads TGTGCCAGCAGTTTCACTCTAGCAGGCACAGATACGCAGTATTTT. This sequence joins TRBV27 and TRBJ2-3, with D tentatively TRBD2 (5 bases). This CDR3 is 15 amino acids long. Trimming pared 3 bases from V and 1 base from J, leaving 11 bases between. From germline, CDR1 is MNHEY and CDR2 SMNVEV (reference sequence).

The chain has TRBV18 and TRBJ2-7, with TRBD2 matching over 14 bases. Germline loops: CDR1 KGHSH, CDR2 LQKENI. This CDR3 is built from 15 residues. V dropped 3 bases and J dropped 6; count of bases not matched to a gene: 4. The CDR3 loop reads CASSPGTSGSGEQYF. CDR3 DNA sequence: TGTGCCAGCTCACCTGGGACTAGCGGGAGCGGCGAGCAGTACTTC.

The DNA for the CDR3 is TGTGCCAGCAGCCCGGAATTCTCGGGCTACGAGCAGTACTTC. Translation gives CASSPEFSGYEQYF. This chain joins TRBV2 and TRBJ2-7; D gene uncertain. Germline CDR1 SNHLY, CDR2 FYNNEI. Trimming removed 6 bases from V and 3 bases from J, with 15 bases in between. CDR3 length: 14 residues. The variable domain in full, completed from reference TRBV2 and TRBJ2-7, reads EPEVTQTPSHQVTQMGQEVILRCVPISNHLYFYWYRQILGQKVEFLVSFYNNEISEKSEIFDDQFSVERPDGSNFTLKIRSTKLEDSAMYFCASSPEFSGYEQYFGPGTRLTVT.

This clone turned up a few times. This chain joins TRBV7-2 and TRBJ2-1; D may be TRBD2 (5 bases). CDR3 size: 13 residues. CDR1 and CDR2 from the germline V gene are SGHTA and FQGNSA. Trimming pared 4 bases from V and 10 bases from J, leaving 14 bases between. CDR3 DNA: TGTGCCAGCAGCTCCCTCGGGGTGTCGGAGCAGTTCTTC. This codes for CASSSLGVSEQFF.

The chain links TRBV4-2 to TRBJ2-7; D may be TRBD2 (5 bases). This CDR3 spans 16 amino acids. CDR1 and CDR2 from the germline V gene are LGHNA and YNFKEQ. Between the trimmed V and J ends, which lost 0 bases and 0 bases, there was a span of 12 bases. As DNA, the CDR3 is TGTGCCAGCAGCCAAGAACATAGCGCCAACTCCTACGAGCAGTACTTC. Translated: CASSQEHSANSYEQYF.

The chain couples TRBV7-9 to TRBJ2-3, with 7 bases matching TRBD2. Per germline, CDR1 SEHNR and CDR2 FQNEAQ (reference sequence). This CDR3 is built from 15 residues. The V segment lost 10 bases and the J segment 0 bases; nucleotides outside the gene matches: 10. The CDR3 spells CATTYTSESTDTQYF. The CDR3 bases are TGTGCCACCACATACACTAGCGAGAGCACAGATACGCAGTATTTT.

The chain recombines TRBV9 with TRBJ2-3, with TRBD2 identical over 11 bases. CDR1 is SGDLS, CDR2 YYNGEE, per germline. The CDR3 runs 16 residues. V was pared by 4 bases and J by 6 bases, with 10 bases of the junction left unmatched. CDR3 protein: CASSNQPGLAVDTQYF. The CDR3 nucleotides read TGTGCCAGCAGCAACCAACCGGGACTAGCGGTTGATACGCAGTATTTT.